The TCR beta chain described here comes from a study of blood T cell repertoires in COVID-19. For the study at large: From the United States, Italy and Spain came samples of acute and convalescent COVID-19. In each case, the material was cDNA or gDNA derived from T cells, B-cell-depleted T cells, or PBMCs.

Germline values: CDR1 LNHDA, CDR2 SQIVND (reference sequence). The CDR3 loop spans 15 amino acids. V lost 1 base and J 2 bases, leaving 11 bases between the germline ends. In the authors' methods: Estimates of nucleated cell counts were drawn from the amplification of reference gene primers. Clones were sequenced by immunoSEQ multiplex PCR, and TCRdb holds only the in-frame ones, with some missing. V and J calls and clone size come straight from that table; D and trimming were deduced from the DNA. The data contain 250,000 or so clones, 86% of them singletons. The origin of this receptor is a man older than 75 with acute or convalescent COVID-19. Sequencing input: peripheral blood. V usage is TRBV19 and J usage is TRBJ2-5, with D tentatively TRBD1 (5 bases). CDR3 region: CASSIGGGVQETQYF. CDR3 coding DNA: TGTGCCAGTAGTATAGGGGGCGGAGTACAAGAGACCCAGTACTTC.